These 3 T cell receptor beta chains share one sample of origin, sequenced in a study of CD8+ T cells in alopecia areata. Treatment specified: oral pan-JAK inhibitor, 5-10 mg twice daily. Sequencing used cDNA as its template, made by extracting RNA and reverse transcribing it. Only in-frame clones appear in the TCRdb table, and some are missing; sequencing was by immunoSEQ multiplex PCR. The top ten hold more than 25% of the sample, which has 100,000 to 150,000 clones, about 54% seen once. This sample comprised CD8+ T cells sorted from blood, obtained at week 4, from a patient treated with tofacitinib. The receptors shown here come from a human donor with alopecia areata.

The chain has TRBV7-9 and TRBJ1-5; the D is unclear. The V end lost 5 bases, the J end lost 8 bases, and 16 bases lay between the germline ends. Germline CDR1 is SEHNR and CDR2 is FQNEAQ (reference sequence). The CDR3 runs 14 residues. The CDR3 here is CASSIDGDVEPQHF. As DNA, the CDR3 is TGTGCCAGCAGCATCGACGGAGACGTCGAGCCCCAGCATTTT.

V and J are TRBV27 and TRBJ2-5; possibly TRBD2 for D (6 bases). The germline V gene encodes CDR1 MNHEY and CDR2 SMNVEV (reference sequence). This CDR3 region has 16 residues. V lost 6 bases and J lost 5, with 22 bases in between. DNA for the CDR3: TGTGCCAGCAGCCTTCTCGGTGGGGGGACCGGGGAGACCCAGTACTTC. Translated, it gives CASSLLGGGTGETQYF.

This clone came up a few times. This rearrangement joins TRBV6-5 to TRBJ2-7, with 10 bases that match TRBD1. This CDR3 has 14 residues. J was trimmed by 4 bases and V by 5 bases; bases with no gene match: 5. Germline loops: CDR1 MNHEY, CDR2 SVGAGI. DNA of the CDR3: TGTGCCAGCAGTGGAGGACAGGGGGAATACGAGCAGTACTTC. It specifies CASSGGQGEYEQYF.